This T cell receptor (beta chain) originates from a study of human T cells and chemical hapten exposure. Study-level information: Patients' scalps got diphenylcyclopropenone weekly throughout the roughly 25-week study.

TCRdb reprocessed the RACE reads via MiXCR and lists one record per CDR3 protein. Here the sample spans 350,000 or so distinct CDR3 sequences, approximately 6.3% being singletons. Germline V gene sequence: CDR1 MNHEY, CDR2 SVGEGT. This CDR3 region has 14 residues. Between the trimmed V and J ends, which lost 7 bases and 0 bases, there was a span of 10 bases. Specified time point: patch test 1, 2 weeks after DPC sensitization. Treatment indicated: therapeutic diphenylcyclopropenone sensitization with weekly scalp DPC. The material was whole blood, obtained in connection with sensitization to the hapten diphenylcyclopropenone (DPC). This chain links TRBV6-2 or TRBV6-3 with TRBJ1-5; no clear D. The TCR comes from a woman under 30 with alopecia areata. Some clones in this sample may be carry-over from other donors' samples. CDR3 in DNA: TGTGCCAGCAAGCGAACCGATAGCAATCAGCCCCAGCATTTT. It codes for CASKRTDSNQPQHF.